The rows below give T cell receptor beta chains drawn from one sample of a study of cytomegalovirus exposure and HLA in healthy donors. The assay was immunoSEQ multiplex PCR, and TCRdb's table has in-frame clones only and misses some. The sample lists about 150,000 clones, roughly 84% occurring once. The sequencing input was PBMCs. Receptors were obtained from a man aged 30 to 39 in good health and CMV-seropositive. Both conserved end residues are part of each CDR3. Each record gives: J gene, V gene, clone size, D gene, CDR3 protein, CDR3 DNA. D genes are given only for firm matches. Clone size is shown for a subset of rows, as once, few, many or a class of expanded clone.

j_call: TRBJ1-2
v_call: TRBV30
clone_size: .
d_call: .
cdr3_aa: CAWSVPGSGYTF
cdr3_nt: TGTGCCTGGAGTGTACCGGGTTCGGGCTACACCTTC

j_call: TRBJ1-5
v_call: TRBV2
clone_size: .
d_call: .
cdr3_aa: CASSELGGANQPQHF
cdr3_nt: TGTGCCAGCAGTGAATTGGGGGGTGCCAATCAGCCCCAGCATTTT

j_call: TRBJ1-1
v_call: TRBV10-1
clone_size: .
d_call: TRBD1
cdr3_aa: CASSETRWDSKNTEAFF
cdr3_nt: TGCGCCAGCAGTGAGACGCGATGGGACAGCAAGAACACTGAAGCTTTCTTT

j_call: TRBJ2-1
v_call: TRBV9
clone_size: .
d_call: .
cdr3_aa: CASDREGAGNEQFF
cdr3_nt: TGTGCCAGCGACCGGGAGGGGGCGGGCAATGAGCAGTTCTTC

j_call: TRBJ1-3
v_call: TRBV19
clone_size: .
d_call: TRBD1
cdr3_aa: CASSGAGGHLPGNTIYF
cdr3_nt: TGTGCCAGTAGTGGGGCAGGGGGCCACTTACCTGGAAACACCATATATTTT

j_call: TRBJ2-5
v_call: TRBV7-9
clone_size: .
d_call: TRBD2
cdr3_aa: CASSLAAGGGETQYF
cdr3_nt: TGTGCCAGCAGCTTAGCGGCGGGGGGGGGTGAGACCCAGTACTTC

j_call: TRBJ2-3
v_call: TRBV4-3
clone_size: .
d_call: .
cdr3_aa: CASSGTRGGSADTQYF
cdr3_nt: TGCGCCAGCAGTGGCACGCGTGGTGGGAGTGCAGATACGCAGTATTTT

j_call: TRBJ2-2
v_call: TRBV7-3
clone_size: .
d_call: .
cdr3_aa: CASSLTTNTGELFF
cdr3_nt: TGTGCCAGCAGCTTGACAACGAACACCGGGGAGCTGTTTTTT

j_call: TRBJ2-2
v_call: TRBV7-3
clone_size: .
d_call: TRBD1
cdr3_aa: CASSSGTGKTGELFF
cdr3_nt: TGTGCCAGCAGCTCGGGGACAGGGAAAACCGGGGAGCTGTTTTTT

j_call: TRBJ2-2
v_call: TRBV29-1
clone_size: .
d_call: .
cdr3_aa: CSVQDYDTGELFF
cdr3_nt: TGCAGCGTACAGGACTATGACACCGGGGAGCTGTTTTTT

j_call: TRBJ1-4
v_call: TRBV15
clone_size: .
d_call: .
cdr3_aa: CATSRATGTYNEKLFF
cdr3_nt: TGTGCCACCAGCAGAGCCACCGGGACATATAATGAAAAACTGTTTTTT

j_call: TRBJ1-4
v_call: TRBV11-3
clone_size: .
d_call: .
cdr3_aa: CASSLTRGIGEKLFF
cdr3_nt: TGTGCCAGCAGCTTAACCAGGGGAATCGGTGAAAAACTGTTTTTT

j_call: TRBJ1-5
v_call: TRBV7-3
clone_size: .
d_call: TRBD1
cdr3_aa: CASSLDRDQPQHF
cdr3_nt: TGTGCCAGCAGCTTAGACAGGGATCAGCCCCAGCATTTT

j_call: TRBJ2-5
v_call: TRBV29-1
clone_size: .
d_call: .
cdr3_aa: CSVEHESVETQYF
cdr3_nt: TGCAGCGTTGAACACGAGTCGGTTGAGACCCAGTACTTC

j_call: TRBJ1-2
v_call: TRBV11-3
clone_size: .
d_call: .
cdr3_aa: CASSLTRDNLNYGYTF
cdr3_nt: TGTGCCAGCAGCTTAACCCGGGACAACCTTAACTATGGCTACACCTTC

j_call: TRBJ2-3
v_call: TRBV4-1
clone_size: .
d_call: .
cdr3_aa: CASSQEDWRNENTQYF
cdr3_nt: TGCGCCAGCAGCCAAGAGGACTGGCGAAATGAAAATACGCAGTATTTT

j_call: TRBJ2-1
v_call: TRBV4-3
clone_size: once
d_call: TRBD2
cdr3_aa: CASSREGSYNEQFF
cdr3_nt: TGCGCCAGCAGCCGGGAGGGCTCCTACAATGAGCAGTTCTTC

j_call: TRBJ2-7
v_call: TRBV7-2
clone_size: .
d_call: .
cdr3_aa: CASSPSNSFLRLEQYF
cdr3_nt: TGTGCCAGCAGCCCATCTAACAGTTTTCTTCGCCTCGAGCAGTACTTC

j_call: TRBJ1-1
v_call: TRBV4-3
clone_size: once
d_call: .
cdr3_aa: CASSQDSPLGGGDTEAFF
cdr3_nt: TGCGCCAGCAGCCAAGATTCACCTTTAGGGGGGGGAGACACTGAAGCTTTCTTT

j_call: TRBJ2-6
v_call: TRBV27
clone_size: .
d_call: .
cdr3_aa: CASSLVSGANVLTF
cdr3_nt: TGTGCCAGCAGTTTAGTATCCGGGGCCAACGTCCTGACTTTC

j_call: TRBJ2-1
v_call: TRBV27
clone_size: .
d_call: TRBD2
cdr3_aa: CASSPGTSGVNEQFF
cdr3_nt: TGTGCCAGCAGCCCCGGGACTAGCGGCGTCAATGAGCAGTTCTTC

j_call: TRBJ2-7
v_call: TRBV27
clone_size: few
d_call: TRBD2
cdr3_aa: CASSHTRTSGLRDEQYF
cdr3_nt: TGTGCCAGCAGCCATACCCGGACTAGCGGACTCAGAGACGAGCAGTACTTC

j_call: TRBJ1-2
v_call: TRBV19
clone_size: few
d_call: .
cdr3_aa: CASTPGEVYGYTF
cdr3_nt: TGTGCCAGTACTCCCGGTGAAGTCTATGGCTACACCTTC

j_call: TRBJ1-3
v_call: TRBV6-5
clone_size: .
d_call: TRBD1
cdr3_aa: CASSLDRGYGSVYF
cdr3_nt: TGTGCCAGCAGCCTGGACAGGGGGTACGGTTCCGTATATTTT

j_call: TRBJ2-7
v_call: TRBV18
clone_size: .
d_call: .
cdr3_aa: CASSPQGGKEQYF
cdr3_nt: TGTGCCAGCTCACCGCAGGGGGGTAAGGAGCAGTACTTC

j_call: TRBJ2-2
v_call: TRBV6-1
clone_size: few
d_call: TRBD2
cdr3_aa: CASSEPRLAGEPGELFF
cdr3_nt: TGTGCCAGCAGTGAACCCCGACTAGCGGGAGAACCCGGGGAGCTGTTTTTT

j_call: TRBJ1-2
v_call: TRBV19
clone_size: .
d_call: TRBD1
cdr3_aa: CASSHSGQKSYGYTF
cdr3_nt: TGTGCCAGTAGCCACTCGGGACAGAAATCCTATGGCTACACCTTC

j_call: TRBJ2-2
v_call: TRBV7-2
clone_size: .
d_call: TRBD2
cdr3_aa: CASLAGENTGELFF
cdr3_nt: TGTGCCAGCCTAGCGGGAGAGAACACCGGGGAGCTGTTTTTT

j_call: TRBJ1-2
v_call: TRBV7-2
clone_size: once
d_call: .
cdr3_aa: CASSLMTEATRGGYTF
cdr3_nt: TGTGCCAGCAGCTTAATGACAGAGGCGACTCGCGGCGGCTACACCTTC

j_call: TRBJ2-3
v_call: TRBV7-9
clone_size: .
d_call: .
cdr3_aa: CASSFRSHSGTDTQYF
cdr3_nt: TGTGCCAGCAGCTTCCGGTCCCACTCGGGCACAGATACGCAGTATTTT

j_call: TRBJ1-1
v_call: TRBV19
clone_size: .
d_call: .
cdr3_aa: CASTPLLWGQARGNTEAFF
cdr3_nt: TGTGCCAGTACCCCATTGTTGTGGGGGCAAGCGAGGGGGAACACTGAAGCTTTCTTT

j_call: TRBJ2-5
v_call: TRBV11-1
clone_size: .
d_call: TRBD2
cdr3_aa: CASSPGLAGTYQETQYF
cdr3_nt: TGTGCCAGCAGCCCCGGACTAGCGGGGACGTACCAAGAGACCCAGTACTTC